A single T cell receptor beta chain is shown here with its context. Its antigen is not yet known. Nothing much larger sits one base from this clone, and base qualities are not available. The data derive from a study of shared clonotypes between healthy human individuals (dated by TCRdb to the early 2020s). Turning to the overall study: The cohort comprised two women and three men aged 18 to 49 years. For each donor, three plates each were used for CD4 naive and CD4 memory, two plates were used for CD8 naive, and one plate was used for CD8 memory. To estimate repertoire size and how much clonotypes are shared between individuals, the study performed deep sequencing of blood TCR repertoires from 4 to 6 healthy adults. Libraries were prepared and TCR repertoires were sequenced by different laboratories using diverse techniques, in order to increase sequencing depth and limit assay-specific biases. Per donor, leukapheresis produced somewhere between about 0.8 and 9 billion PBMCs.

The donors were healthy, HIV-negative adults with no recently reported acute infections or vaccinations. Only Caucasian adults living in Nashville, Tennessee, USA were represented among the donors. CD8 memory samples consisted of magnetically selected CD45RO+ cells combined with CCR7-negative CD45RA+ effector memory (TemRA) cells. After blood collection by leukapheresis, PBMCs were isolated using Ficoll-Histopaque density gradient centrifugation and then cryopreserved in the vapor phase of liquid nitrogen. Analytical flow cytometry was used to check the purity and quantity of each magnetically sorted T cell population. Genomic DNA was isolated from every sorted fraction and measured by UV absorbance on a Nanodrop 2000c. Using the deep immunoSEQ assay, multiplex PCR amplified TCR CDR3 regions from genomic DNA. Extracted genomic DNA from each cell subset was distributed evenly across all wells of several immunoSEQ 96-well plates, and each plate was treated as a replicate. For sorted subsets, each replicate PCR was loaded with 200 ng genomic DNA, equivalent to 32,000 or so T cell genomes. Purified libraries were measured with a Qubit 3.0 fluorometer, size-checked on a Bioanalyzer 2100, and measured again with the KAPA Library Quantification kit. Every immunoSEQ 96-well plate was sequenced on a separate single-read 150-cycle Illumina NextSeq 550 flow cell. As for the original processing: The immunoSEQ output contained only junctional sequences without quality scores, so filtering could not match that applied to full-length reads. To assign V/J genes and CDR3, sequences were annotated against IMGT germline references using PyIR, a Python wrapper for IgBLAST v1.9. Reads were filtered out if the reads had weak V/J assignments (E-value above 1e-6), no CDR3, stop codons, out-of-frame junctions, or ambiguous translated residues. A V3J clonotype was defined by an identical inferred V gene, J gene, and CDR3 amino acid sequence. To compute the percentage overlap between repertoires, the number of shared unique clonotypes was divided by the size of the smaller repertoire. Richness of each repertoire was evaluated using RTK rarefaction, the Chao1 estimator, and Recon v2.1 estimates of unobserved clonotypes. OLGA was used to compute generation probabilities for all TCRbeta clonotypes that the gDNA method yielded from several donors. As stored in TCRdb, this immuneACCESS dataset retains in-frame rearrangements with V and J assigned. A fraction of the clones does not appear; measured against another copy, unresolved V genes explain less than half of the discrepancy, and the remainder lacks a known reason. V, J and clone size derive from that table, while D and trimming were established from the DNA sequence. This sample holds approximately 98,000 clones; more than 65% were observed only once. The top ten clonotypes cover roughly a quarter of the sample.

Study-level results and caveats: Rarefaction of sorted-subset datasets indicated incomplete sequencing despite the large sequencing depth. The genetic and exposure-history diversity represented was limited by the small number of donors. Based on pairwise subsampling, the degree of clonotype sharing among donors was expected to be affected by sequencing depth. Sampling was restricted to blood, and TCR repertoires in tissue are likely to differ from TCR repertoires in blood. Naive subsets generally had larger estimated clonotype richness than memory subsets did. Compared with non-shared clonotypes, the clonotypes found in all four sorted-subset donors had higher generation probabilities. When four donors were compared, the shared fraction of clonotypes was around 5.1% for naive CD4, around 3.5% for naive CD8, 2.3% for memory CD4, and 0.4% for memory CD8.

Based on the germline V gene, the CDR1 and CDR2 sequences are MGHDK and SYGVNS. The CDR3, from cysteine to phenylalanine, totals 16 residues. Only the CDR3 DNA stays, 48 bases, in frame from base 1. The sequence joins TRBV25-1 to TRBJ2-5; TRBD2 lines up with 8 middle nucleotides. Gene TRBJ2-7 matches the end of the DNA better, so the J call may be wrong. The TCR was taken from a woman younger than 45 in good health. Sequenced: memory CD8+ T cells sorted from blood. The cell subset or site tag for this specimen amounts to: CD45RO+ cells pooled with CCR7-negative TemRA cells. The nucleotides are TGTGCCAGCAGTGATACGGAGCTAGCGGGTTTCTACGAGCAGTACTTC. This codes for CASSDTELAGFYEQYF.